These 4 T cell receptor beta chains were sequenced from one sample in a study of blood T cell repertoires in COVID-19. The method was immunoSEQ multiplex PCR; TCRdb's version includes in-frame clones alone and lacks a portion of them. This table has tens of thousands of clones, more than 70% appearing once. Specimen: peripheral blood. The receptor set was obtained from an elderly woman with acute or convalescent COVID-19.

This clone was detected only a few times. The rearrangement links TRBV19 to TRBJ1-2; weak D call: TRBD1 (6 bases). The V end lost 1 base, the J end lost 3 bases, and 6 bases lay between the germline ends. CDR3 length: 13 residues. Germline V gene data show CDR1 as LNHDA and CDR2 as SQIVND (reference sequence). The CDR3 DNA reads as TGTGCCAGTAGTATAGCAGGGGACTATGGCTACACCTTC. Translating gives CASSIAGDYGYTF.

The chain employs TRBV6-5 and TRBJ2-7; 12 bases agree with TRBD1. The germline V gene encodes CDR1 MNHEY and CDR2 SVGAGI. Trimming removed 6 bases from V and 6 bases from J; junction bases left unmatched: 6. There are 14 residues in the CDR3. CDR3 sequence (DNA): TGTGCCAGCAGGCCGGGACAGGGGGCAGGCGAGCAGTACTTC. This encodes CASRPGQGAGEQYF.

This chain links TRBV27 with TRBJ2-2, with D possibly being TRBD2 (6 bases). The CDR3 length is 15 residues. V was clipped by 3 bases and J by 5 bases, with 13 bases between them. Germline V gene data show CDR1 as MNHEY and CDR2 as SMNVEV (reference sequence). The CDR3 loop reads CASSLVQGGTGELFF. CDR3 nucleotide sequence: TGTGCCAGCAGTTTGGTGCAGGGAGGTACCGGGGAGCTGTTTTTT.

The chain combines TRBV9 with TRBJ2-6; D may be TRBD1 (6 bases). The germline CDR1 and CDR2 sequences are SGDLS and YYNGEE. With 4 bases removed from V and 0 bases from J, the gap between germline ends came to 11 bases. The length of the CDR3 is 16 residues. The CDR3 bases are TGTGCCAGCAGCATCGGGACAACCTCTGGGGCCAACGTCCTGACTTTC. Translating gives CASSIGTTSGANVLTF.